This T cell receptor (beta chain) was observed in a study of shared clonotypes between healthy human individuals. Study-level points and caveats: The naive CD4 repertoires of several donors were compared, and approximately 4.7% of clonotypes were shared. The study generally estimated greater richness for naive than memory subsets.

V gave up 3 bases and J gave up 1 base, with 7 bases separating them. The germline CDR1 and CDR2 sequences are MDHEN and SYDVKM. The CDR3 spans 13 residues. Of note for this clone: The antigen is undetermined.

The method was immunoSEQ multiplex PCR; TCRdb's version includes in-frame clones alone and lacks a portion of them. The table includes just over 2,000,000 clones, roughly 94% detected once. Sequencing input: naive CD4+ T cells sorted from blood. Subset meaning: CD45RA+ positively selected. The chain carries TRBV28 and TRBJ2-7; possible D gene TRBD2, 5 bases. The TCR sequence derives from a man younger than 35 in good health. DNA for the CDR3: TGTGCCAGCAGTTTTCGGACTTCCTACGAGCAGTACTTC. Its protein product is CASSFRTSYEQYF.